Included here is one TCR beta chain sequence, with context. Its matching antigen is unknown. Incorporated into the TCR beta cDNA libraries were unique molecular identifiers, which served to reduce PCR and sequencing biases. Each sample of roughly 0.85 to 11 million input T cells yielded roughly 0.5 million cDNA molecules, so each molecule approximated one T cell. TCRdb reprocessed the PCR reads with MiXCR, giving one entry per CDR3 protein. The sample carries roughly 400,000 distinct CDR3 sequences, roughly 40% recorded once. This specimen comes from a study of post-analysis software for immune sequencing data. Study information: The cohort encompassed relapsing-remitting, secondary progressive and progressive-relapsing multiple sclerosis disease courses. Study-wide points: Strong same-batch co-clustering of samples appeared with F measure clustering.

Sequenced: blood. This sequence originates from a girl aged 2-10 years with multiple sclerosis.

CDR3 bases: TGTGCCAGCAGTTTATTAATCGGGACAGCCTACGAGCAGTACTTC. Translating gives CASSLLIGTAYEQYF. The chain recombines TRBV28 with TRBJ2-7; 7 positions agree with TRBD1. The V segment lost 1 base and the J segment 2 bases; nucleotides outside the gene matches: 5. CDR3 size: 15 residues. CDR1 is MDHEN and CDR2 is SYDVKM in the germline V gene. Variable domain in full (rest from reference TRBV28 and TRBJ2-7): DVKVTQSSRYLVKRTGEKVFLECVQDMDHENMFWYRQDPGLGLRLIYFSYDVKMKEKGDIPEGYSVSREKKERFSLILESASTNQTSMYLCASSLLIGTAYEQYFGPGTRLTVT.